The 14 T cell receptor beta chains presented below share a single source sample, sequenced in a study of blood T cell repertoires in COVID-19. The assay was immunoSEQ multiplex PCR, and TCRdb's table has in-frame clones only and misses some. The sample yields about 180,000 clones, 70% to 90% seen once. Specimen: peripheral blood. The origin of the receptors is a woman in her twenties or thirties with active or convalescent COVID-19.

This clone has a handful of counts. The chain is built from TRBV28 and TRBJ1-5, with a possible D match to TRBD1 (5 bases). This CDR3 region has 16 residues. Germline V CDR1 and CDR2: MDHEN, SYDVKM. Between the trimmed V and J ends, which lost 6 bases and 0 bases, there was a span of 15 bases. CDR3 sequence: CASSPFGGYSNQPQHF. DNA for the CDR3: TGTGCCAGCAGCCCGTTCGGGGGGTATAGCAATCAGCCCCAGCATTTT.

This rearrangement joins TRBV6-1 to TRBJ1-6; 7 nucleotides align to TRBD1. The CDR3 consists of 17 residues. V shed 1 base, J shed 10 bases, and the junction held 13 bases outside the gene matches. The germline CDR1 and CDR2 sequences are MNHNS and SASEGT. The CDR3 DNA is TGTGCCAGCAGTGAAGGAAGGTTCGGGACAGTGAAATCACCCCTCCACTTT. Translating it yields CASSEGRFGTVKSPLHF.

The chain carries TRBV6-5 and TRBJ1-1, with D possibly matching TRBD1 (5 bases). Germline V gives CDR1 MNHEY, CDR2 SVGAGI. With 4 bases removed from V and 1 base from J, the gap between germline ends came to 7 bases. The CDR3 is 13 amino acids. The CDR3 region is CASSSTGNTEAFF. CDR3 nucleotides: TGTGCCAGCAGTTCAACAGGGAACACTGAAGCTTTCTTT.

The rearrangement links TRBV7-2 to TRBJ1-1, with D hard to call. Trimming removed 1 base from V and 10 bases from J, with 10 bases in between. This CDR3 comprises 12 residues. CDR1 SGHTA and CDR2 FQGNSA come from the germline V gene. The CDR3 protein is CASSLDRGVAFF. The CDR3, as DNA: TGTGCCAGCAGCTTAGATCGGGGTGTAGCTTTCTTT.

This chain links TRBV11-2 with TRBJ1-5; TRBD1 might be the D (5 bases). Trimming left V 5 bases short and J 6 bases short, with 14 bases between. Germline-derived CDR1 and CDR2 are SGHAT and FQNNGV. This CDR3 comprises 14 residues. For the CDR3, the DNA is TGTGCCAGCAGCCTCGGGGCCGGGAGTCAGCCCCAGCATTTT. Amino acids: CASSLGAGSQPQHF.

The rearrangement links TRBV12-3 or TRBV12-4 to TRBJ1-5, with D perhaps matching TRBD1 (5 bases). The CDR3 consists of 13 residues. The V and J ends lost 3 bases and 6 bases respectively, with 9 bases between them. The CDR3 loop reads CASSFQGGQPQHF. The CDR3 region has the DNA TGTGCCAGCAGTTTTCAGGGAGGTCAGCCCCAGCATTTT.

CDR3 residues: CSVEKSRTGANTGELFF. The DNA of the CDR3 is TGCAGCGTTGAAAAGTCAAGGACAGGGGCGAACACCGGGGAGCTGTTTTTT. The V and J genes are TRBV29-1 and TRBJ2-2; TRBD1 matches at 9 bases. CDR1 SQVTM and CDR2 ANQGSEA come from the germline V gene. The CDR3 has 17 residues. J gave up 0 bases and V 2 bases, and 7 bases lay outside the gene matches.

Only a few counts were recorded for this clone. This chain uses TRBV13 with TRBJ2-7; D gene uncertain. V was cut by 1 base and J by 2 bases, with 9 bases left in between. The V gene's germline CDR1 is PRHDT and CDR2 FYEKMQ (reference sequence). This CDR3 region has 14 residues. The CDR3 DNA reads TGTGCCAGCAGCTTAGACAGCACGACCTACGAGCAGTACTTC. Its protein is CASSLDSTTYEQYF.

The table lists this clone with a count of one. Written as DNA, the CDR3 is TGTGCCAGCAGCTTAGAGGTGGCAGATACAGATACGCAGTATTTT. Its translation: CASSLEVADTDTQYF. This chain connects TRBV11-3 to TRBJ2-3; D is ambiguous. Germline CDR1 and CDR2: SGHNT and YENEEA. The CDR3 sequence is 15 residues long. With 0 bases removed from V and 3 bases from J, the gap between germline ends came to 10 bases.

This clone was counted once. The V gene is TRBV6-5, the J gene TRBJ1-2; 7 positions match TRBD1. CDR1 is MNHEY, CDR2 SVGAGI, per germline. There are 13 residues in the CDR3. J was trimmed by 3 bases and V by 5 bases; bases with no gene match: 3. The CDR3: CASSLDRDYGYTF. Written as DNA, the CDR3 is TGTGCCAGCAGTCTTGACAGGGACTATGGCTACACCTTC.

The chain has TRBV28 and TRBJ1-2, with TRBD1 as a possible D gene (6 bases). Germline assignment: CDR1 MDHEN and CDR2 SYDVKM. Trimming removed 5 bases from V and 8 bases from J, with 12 bases in between. The CDR3 has 12 residues. The CDR3 DNA reads TGTGCCAGCAGTACAGGGTTTAGAGGCTACACCTTC. It codes for CASSTGFRGYTF.

This rearrangement joins TRBV5-1 to TRBJ1-1; D gene unclear. Germline V CDR1 and CDR2: SGHRS, YFSETQ. CDR3 length: 14 amino acids. V lost 0 bases to trimming and J lost 4 bases, with 10 bases between them. CDR3 nucleotides: TGCGCCAGCAGCTTGGCCTTGGGCCCCACTGAAGCTTTCTTT. This codes for CASSLALGPTEAFF. The whole variable domain, filled in from reference TRBV5-1 and TRBJ1-1, reads KAGVTQTPRYLIKTRGQQVTLSCSPISGHRSVSWYQQTPGQGLQFLFEYFSETQRNKGNFPGRFSGRQFSNSRSEMNVSTLELGDSALYLCASSLALGPTEAFFGQGTRLTVV.

V usage is TRBV2 and J usage is TRBJ1-1, with D possibly TRBD1 on 5 matching bases. This CDR3 is 14 amino acids long. CDR1 is SNHLY and CDR2 is FYNNEI in the germline V gene. The V gene lost 6 bases and the J gene lost 5 bases, with 16 bases spanning the gap. The CDR3 DNA follows: TGTGCCAGCAGGAAGGATGGGGAGGGGACTGAAGCTTTCTTT. It translates to CASRKDGEGTEAFF.

This clone was observed a single time. V is TRBV29-1 and J is TRBJ1-6, with 7 positions matching TRBD1. J gave up 7 bases and V 6 bases, and 6 bases lay outside the gene matches. The CDR3 consists of 13 residues. The germline V gene encodes CDR1 SQVTM and CDR2 ANQGSEA. The CDR3 coding sequence is TGCAGCGTCGTGGACAGGCCAAATTCACCCCTCCACTTT. This encodes CSVVDRPNSPLHF. Looking up the rest from reference TRBV29-1 and TRBJ1-6 gives the full variable domain: SAVISQKPSRDICQRGTSLTIQCQVDSQVTMMFWYRQQPGQSLTLIATANQGSEATYESGFVIDKFPISRPNLTFSTLTVSNMSPEDSSIYLCSVVDRPNSPLHFGNGTRLTVT.